This TCR beta chain derives from a study of shared clonotypes between healthy human individuals. Whole-study findings and limits: The study found about 4.6% of naive CD4 clonotypes shared across a handful of donors.

Regarding this clone: Its matching antigen is unknown. At the DNA level, this CDR3 is encoded by other sequences in the same sample as well.

Method: immunoSEQ multiplex PCR; TCRdb's copy keeps in-frame clones and lacks some. The sample yields 1,500,000 or so clones, about 98.5% seen once. CDR3 length: 14 amino acids. The V gene's germline CDR1 is SGHAT and CDR2 FQNNGV. The V gene end was trimmed by 5 bases and the J gene end by 4 bases; junction bases not matched to a gene: 5. The rearrangement joins TRBV11-2 to TRBJ2-3, with TRBD1 matching 8 bases. Material for sequencing was naive CD4+ T cells sorted from blood. The subset: CD45RA+ positively selected. The clonotype comes from a man younger than 45 in good health. This CDR3 is CASSRDRGPDTQYF. The CDR3 region has the DNA TGTGCCAGCAGCCGTGACAGGGGCCCAGATACGCAGTATTTT.